The next 3 T cell receptor beta chains were all read from a single sample in a study of cytomegalovirus exposure and HLA in healthy donors. The PCR employed 60 Vbeta primers together with 13 Jbeta primers. Only in-frame clones appear in the TCRdb table, and some are missing; sequencing was by immunoSEQ multiplex PCR. This table holds some 100,000 clones, 60% to 85% found once. Sequenced: PBMCs. The receptor set was obtained from a female donor in good health and CMV-seronegative.

The chain joins TRBV7-9 to TRBJ2-2; TRBD2 might be the D (5 bases). CDR3 length equals 14 residues. Germline CDR1 SEHNR, CDR2 FQNEAQ (reference sequence). Trimming removed 5 bases at V and 7 bases at J, with 14 bases between. CDR3 amino acids: CASSPRETYGELFF. CDR3 DNA: TGTGCCAGCAGCCCTAGGGAGACCTACGGGGAGCTGTTTTTT.

The rearrangement links TRBV30 to TRBJ2-7, with 7 positions matching TRBD2. The germline V gene encodes CDR1 GTSNPN and CDR2 SVGIG (reference sequence). The CDR3 loop spans 15 amino acids. V lost 5 bases, J lost 4 bases, and 14 bases stayed unmatched. CDR3 DNA sequence: TGTGCCTGGCGGGAGGATACTCCCTTCAATTACGAGCAGTACTTC. Its protein is CAWREDTPFNYEQYF.

The rearrangement uses TRBV5-1 and TRBJ2-5; 8 positions agree with TRBD2. Germline CDR1 SGHRS, CDR2 YFSETQ. The V segment lost 1 base and the J segment 5 bases; nucleotides outside the gene matches: 4. CDR3 length: 14 amino acids. CDR3 in DNA: TGCGCCAGCAGCTTGAGCGGGGGAAGGGAGACCCAGTACTTC. The encoded protein is CASSLSGGRETQYF.